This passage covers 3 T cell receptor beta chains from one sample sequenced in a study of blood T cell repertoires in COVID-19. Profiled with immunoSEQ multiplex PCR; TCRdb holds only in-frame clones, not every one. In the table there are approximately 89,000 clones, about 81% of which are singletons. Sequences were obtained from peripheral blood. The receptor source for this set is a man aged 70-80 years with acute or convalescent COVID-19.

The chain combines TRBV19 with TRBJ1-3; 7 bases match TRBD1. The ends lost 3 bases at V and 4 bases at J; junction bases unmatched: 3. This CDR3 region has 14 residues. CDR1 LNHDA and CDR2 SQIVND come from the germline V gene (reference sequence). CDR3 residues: CASSIRDRGNTIYF. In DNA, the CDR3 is TGTGCCAGTAGTATTCGGGACAGAGGAAACACCATATATTTT.

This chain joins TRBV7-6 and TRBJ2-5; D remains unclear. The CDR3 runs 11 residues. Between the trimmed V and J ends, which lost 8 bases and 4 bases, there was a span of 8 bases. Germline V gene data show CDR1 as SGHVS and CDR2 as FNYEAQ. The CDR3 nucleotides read TGTGCCAGCCGGTTAAGAGAGACCCAGTACTTC. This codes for CASRLRETQYF.

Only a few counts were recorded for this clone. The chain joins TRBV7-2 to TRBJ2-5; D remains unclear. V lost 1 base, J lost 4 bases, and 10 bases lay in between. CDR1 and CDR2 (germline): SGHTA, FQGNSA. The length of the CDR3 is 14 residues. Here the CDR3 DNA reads TGTGCCAGCAGCTTAGATCGACAATCAGAGACCCAGTACTTC. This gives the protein CASSLDRQSETQYF.